This TCR beta chain emerged from a study of T cell responses to AZD1222 COVID-19 vaccine. Whole-study findings and limits: White British ancestry dominated among donors, who included more females, and clonal diversity was possibly underestimated.

Trimming shortened V by 4 bases and J by 8 bases, and 10 bases separated the two germline ends. CDR1 is SGHDT and CDR2 is YYEEEE in the germline V gene. The CDR3 length is 13 residues. Comment on this clone: Its matching antigen is unknown.

Assay used: immunoSEQ multiplex PCR; TCRdb lists only in-frame clones, some missing. Of some 150,000 clones detected, about 92% appear once; the ten largest clones hold around 0.9%. This TCR derives from an adult in good health. The sample was peripheral blood, taken on day 0 of AZD1222 vaccination. The chain couples TRBV5-6 to TRBJ1-6, with TRBD1 as a possible D gene (5 bases). CDR3 sequence: CASSLGTDSPLHF. The CDR3 DNA sequence: TGTGCCAGCAGCCTAGGGACTGATTCACCCCTCCACTTT.